This T cell receptor beta chain was documented in a study of post-analysis software for immune sequencing data. General study findings and limits: A few TRBV segments occurring more often in patients than controls included TRBV5-6, TRBV5-1 and TRBV20-1.

The CDR3 sequence is 16 residues long. After removal of 4 bases from V and 0 bases from J, the junction contained 4 bases not matched to a gene. Germline lookup yields CDR1 SGHAT and CDR2 FQNNGV. Tagging with unique molecular identifiers was a feature of the TCR beta cDNA libraries. T cells, roughly 0.9 to 11 million of them, yielded roughly 470,000 cDNA molecules. TCRdb reprocessed the PCR reads with MiXCR, giving one entry per CDR3 protein. Of 600,000 to 700,000 distinct CDR3 sequences listed, approximately 59% are singletons. Comments on this clonotype: The target antigen is unknown.

This clonotype was sampled from a girl under 10 years old with multiple sclerosis. Sequencing was performed on blood. The chain combines TRBV11-2 with TRBJ2-7; 12 bases fit TRBD2. CDR3 in DNA: TGTGCCAGCAGCTCAACGACTAGCGGGAGCTCCTACGAGCAGTACTTC. This translates into CASSSTTSGSSYEQYF. The variable domain in full, completed from reference TRBV11-2 and TRBJ2-7, reads EAGVAQSPRYKIIEKRQSVAFWCNPISGHATLYWYQQILGQGPKLLIQFQNNGVVDDSQLPKDRFSAERLKGVDSTLKIQPAKLEDSAVYLCASSSTTSGSSYEQYFGPGTRLTVT.